A single sample is the source of the 27 T cell receptor beta chains below, sequenced in a study of identical twins. Each CDR3 protein is one row after TCRdb ran MiXCR on the 5' RACE reads. The sample lists 600,000 to 850,000 distinct CDR3 sequences, 18% occurring once. These sequences were also reported in another study, on T cells expressing NK-cell markers.

Sequenced input: PBMCs. The receptors were sampled from a woman under 30 in good health.

This sequence joins TRBV6-1 and TRBJ2-1, with 10 bases identical to TRBD2. Trimming removed 7 bases from V and 4 bases from J; junction bases left unmatched: 10. The CDR3 length is 16 residues. Germline V gene data show CDR1 as MNHNS and CDR2 as SASEGT. CDR3 sequence: CASTLLAGFVYNEQFF. The CDR3 nucleotides are TGTGCCAGCACCCTACTAGCGGGGTTTGTGTACAATGAGCAGTTCTTC.

The chain has TRBV11-2 and TRBJ2-1, with D uncertain. Germline CDR1 reads SGHAT; CDR2 reads FQNNGV. The CDR3 extends over 16 amino acids. V lost 4 bases, J lost 4 bases, and 17 bases lay in between. The CDR3 sequence is CASSSIGGLLYNEQFF. DNA of the CDR3: TGTGCCAGCAGCTCGATAGGCGGTCTTCTTTACAATGAGCAGTTCTTC.

J is TRBJ1-4 and V is TRBV7-9; D might be TRBD1 (5 bases). Trimming stripped 6 bases from V and 4 bases from J, with 18 bases between. The CDR3 is 16 residues long. Germline V gene data show CDR1 as SEHNR and CDR2 as FQNEAQ (reference sequence). The CDR3 nucleotides read TGTGCCAGCAGTCCTACCGGGACCGGCTATAATGAAAAACTGTTTTTT. Translated, it gives CASSPTGTGYNEKLFF. The full variable domain, rest sourced from reference TRBV7-9 and TRBJ1-4, is DTGVSQNPRHKITKRGQNVTFRCDPISEHNRLYWYRQTLGQGPEFLTYFQNEAQLEKSRLLSDRFSAERPKGSFSTLEIQRTEQGDSAMYLCASSPTGTGYNEKLFFGSGTQLSVL.

This clonotype showed up just a few times. V gene TRBV5-1 combines with J gene TRBJ1-1, with a weak D call TRBD1 (6 bases). The germline gives CDR1 SGHRS, CDR2 YFSETQ. V lost 0 bases and J 5 bases, leaving 14 bases between the germline ends. The CDR3 sequence is 15 residues long. The CDR3 region has the DNA TGCGCCAGCAGCTTGGCGTCGGGGGGCGGGACTGAAGCTTTCTTT. This codes for CASSLASGGGTEAFF.

This clonotype was picked up many times. The gene calls are TRBV20-1 and TRBJ1-2; D unclear. Germline V gives CDR1 DFQATT, CDR2 SNEGSKA (reference sequence). This CDR3 has 16 amino acids. Trimming left V 1 base short and J 8 bases short, with 23 bases between. As DNA, the CDR3 is TGCAGTGCTAGAGCTTCTACAGCCCTCAAATTTTACGGCTACACCTTC. Its translation is CSARASTALKFYGYTF.

The chain carries TRBV12-3 or TRBV12-4 and TRBJ2-7; D is uncertain. Trimming removed 2 bases from V and 6 bases from J, with 11 bases in between. This CDR3 contains 13 residues. The CDR3 DNA sequence: TGTGCCAGCAGTTTATCTTTACAGTCCGAGCAGTACTTC. It specifies CASSLSLQSEQYF.

This clonotype was seen a few times. The rearrangement links TRBV20-1 to TRBJ1-1; the D is unclear. CDR3 length: 14 amino acids. Germline V gene lookup returns CDR1 DFQATT and CDR2 SNEGSKA (reference sequence). Trimming pared 0 bases from V and 3 bases from J, leaving 11 bases between. CDR3 bases: TGCAGTGCTAGAGACCCCCGGATGGACACTGAAGCTTTCTTT. Translation gives CSARDPRMDTEAFF.

This clonotype was seen a few times. The chain carries TRBV9 and TRBJ2-7, with D maybe TRBD2 (6 bases). V lost 2 bases, J lost 0 bases, and 15 bases lay in between. Per the germline V gene, CDR1 is SGDLS and CDR2 is YYNGEE. The CDR3 has 16 residues. For the CDR3, the DNA is TGTGCCAGCAGCGTGTTTGGGTCGGGAGCCTCCTACGAGCAGTACTTC. This sequence encodes CASSVFGSGASYEQYF.

This chain joins TRBV9 and TRBJ2-1; 9 nucleotides match TRBD1. Germline values: CDR1 SGDLS, CDR2 YYNGEE. Losses at the gene ends were 3 bases for V and 6 bases for J; bases not matched to a gene: 7. The length of the CDR3 is 15 residues. The CDR3 bases are TGTGCCAGCAGCGCGATGGGACAGGGTGGCAATGAGCAGTTCTTC. This sequence encodes CASSAMGQGGNEQFF.

This clonotype has only a few counts. The chain uses TRBV5-1 and TRBJ1-2, with D perhaps TRBD1 (5 bases). Germline-derived CDR1 and CDR2 are SGHRS and YFSETQ. Trimming removed 4 bases from V and 9 bases from J, with 22 bases in between. The CDR3 loop spans 15 amino acids. CDR3 protein: CASSTQPGNFDRYTF. The DNA for the CDR3 is TGCGCCAGCAGCACCCAGCCAGGGAATTTTGACCGCTACACCTTC.

This clonotype was picked up a small number of times. This rearrangement joins TRBV7-2 to TRBJ2-1, with D hard to call. The CDR3 covers 14 residues. The V end lost 5 bases, the J end lost 10 bases, and 18 bases lay between the germline ends. Germline lookup yields CDR1 SGHTA and CDR2 FQGNSA. CDR3: CASSPPPPFREQFF. CDR3 coding DNA: TGTGCCAGCAGCCCACCCCCGCCCTTTAGGGAGCAGTTCTTC.

The gene calls are TRBV4-1 and TRBJ2-1, with 7 bases fitting TRBD1. The CDR3 sequence is 13 residues long. The junction had 8 bases not matched to a gene; V was cut back by 6 bases and J by 9 bases. The germline V gene encodes CDR1 MGHRA and CDR2 YSYEKL. The DNA of the CDR3 is TGCGCCAGCAGAGGGACAGAACCCAGTGAGCAGTTCTTC. This sequence encodes CASRGTEPSEQFF.

This clonotype was observed a handful of times. CDR3: CASSASRLAGGYNEQFF. CDR3 in DNA: TGTGCCAGCAGTGCATCTCGACTAGCGGGAGGGTACAATGAGCAGTTCTTC. This sequence joins TRBV6-1 and TRBJ2-1, with 14 bases matching TRBD2. In germline, CDR1 is MNHNS, CDR2 SASEGT. V was clipped by 4 bases and J by 4 bases; unmatched bases: 6. CDR3 length: 17 amino acids.

The J gene is TRBJ1-6, the V gene TRBV3-1, with D possibly TRBD1 on 5 matching bases. CDR3 size: 15 residues. Germline V lookup: CDR1 LGHDT, CDR2 YNNKEL (reference sequence). V was cut by 4 bases and J by 11 bases, with 18 bases left in between. This chain's CDR3 is CASSRMASGGTPLHF. The CDR3 DNA is TGTGCCAGCAGCCGAATGGCCTCGGGGGGTACACCCCTCCACTTT.

The rearrangement joins TRBV7-2 to TRBJ2-1; the match to TRBD2 covers 7 bases. J lost 3 bases, V lost 5 bases, and 10 bases had no gene match. In germline, CDR1 is SGHTA, CDR2 FQGNSA. CDR3 length: 16 amino acids. The CDR3 coding sequence is TGTGCCAGCAGCCCTAACGGCGGGAGTAGCTACAATGAGCAGTTCTTC. This encodes CASSPNGGSSYNEQFF.

This clonotype was seen a few times. This chain links TRBV6-5 with TRBJ1-2; a possible D gene is TRBD1 (5 bases). Trimming pared 0 bases from V and 2 bases from J, leaving 10 bases between. CDR3 size: 15 residues. Germline CDR1 is MNHEY and CDR2 is SVGAGI. CDR3 sequence (DNA): TGTGCCAGCAGTTACTCGACGGGGGTGAACTATGGCTACACCTTC. Translating gives CASSYSTGVNYGYTF.

The chain recombines TRBV6-9 with TRBJ2-1, with TRBD2 identical over 10 bases. With 2 bases clipped from V and 0 bases from J, the junction kept 22 bases outside the gene matches. The CDR3 covers 23 residues. Germline V gene data show CDR1 as MNHGY and CDR2 as SVAAGI. This CDR3 is CASSYPLSGKVAGGLSSYNEQFF. CDR3 coding DNA: TGTGCCAGCAGTTATCCCCTCTCTGGGAAAGTAGCGGGAGGCCTGAGCTCCTACAATGAGCAGTTCTTC.

This rearrangement joins TRBV7-6 to TRBJ2-5; D is possibly TRBD2 (7 bases). Germline CDR1 reads SGHVS; CDR2 reads FNYEAQ. V was trimmed by 5 bases and J by 2 bases, leaving 21 bases between them. This CDR3 has 17 residues. The DNA of the CDR3 is TGTGCCAGCAGCCGAGGGGGGGTAGCGGGCCTACAAGAGACCCAGTACTTC. Protein: CASSRGGVAGLQETQYF.

This clonotype has ten or more counts. The chain recombines TRBV20-1 with TRBJ2-1; TRBD2 aligns across 12 bases. Germline V gene data show CDR1 as DFQATT and CDR2 as SNEGSKA (reference sequence). There are 14 residues in the CDR3. In nucleotides, the CDR3 is TGCAGCGCCGCCTCTAGCGGGGGGGCGGATGAGCAGTTCTTC. This sequence encodes CSAASSGGADEQFF.

This clonotype has only a few counts. The chain employs TRBV12-3 or TRBV12-4 and TRBJ1-5; TRBD1 matches at 10 bases. The trim removed 3 bases at V and 9 bases at J, leaving 5 bases unmatched. The CDR3 length is 14 residues. Written as DNA, the CDR3 is TGTGCCAGCAGTTTGGGACAGGGGTCCCGGCCCCAGCATTTT. This translates into CASSLGQGSRPQHF.

Only a few counts were recorded for this clonotype. The V gene is TRBV2, the J gene TRBJ2-2, with D uncertain. The CDR3 loop spans 13 amino acids. CDR1 and CDR2 from the germline V gene are SNHLY and FYNNEI. With 6 bases removed from V and 6 bases from J, the gap between germline ends came to 11 bases. CDR3 in DNA: TGTGCCAGCAGGCCGTGGAATGCCGGGGAGCTGTTTTTT. Encoded protein: CASRPWNAGELFF.

This chain joins TRBV3-1 and TRBJ2-2; the D is unclear. From germline, CDR1 is LGHDT and CDR2 YNNKEL (reference sequence). The CDR3 is 14 residues long. V was shortened by 5 bases and J by 5 bases, with 12 bases between the two germline ends. CDR3 sequence: CASSFPEVTGELFF. For the CDR3, the DNA is TGTGCCAGCAGCTTTCCAGAGGTGACCGGGGAGCTGTTTTTT.

This clonotype showed up just a few times. The chain combines TRBV5-1 with TRBJ2-5, with D possibly being TRBD1 (5 bases). Between the trimmed V and J ends, which lost 3 bases and 5 bases, there was a span of 17 bases. Germline V gene data show CDR1 as SGHRS and CDR2 as YFSETQ. The CDR3 is 15 amino acids. CDR3 sequence reads: CASSYETAPGETQYF. CDR3 coding DNA: TGCGCCAGCAGCTATGAGACCGCCCCAGGGGAGACCCAGTACTTC.

The sample holds a few counts of this clonotype. The V call is TRBV12-3 or TRBV12-4, the J call TRBJ2-3, with 7 bases that match TRBD2. Trimming at V came to 4 bases and at J to 6 bases, leaving 10 bases not matched to a gene. This CDR3 is 15 amino acids long. The CDR3 loop is CASSSKLAAPDTQYF. The DNA of the CDR3 is TGTGCCAGCAGTTCCAAGCTAGCGGCCCCGGATACGCAGTATTTT.

The table lists this clonotype with a few counts. The chain recombines TRBV7-2 with TRBJ2-3, with TRBD2 identical over 10 bases. V gave up 0 bases and J gave up 5 bases; unmatched junction bases: 8. CDR1 is SGHTA and CDR2 is FQGNSA in the germline V gene. This CDR3 contains 17 residues. The CDR3 region is CASSLAFQRGGRDTQYF. The CDR3, as DNA: TGTGCCAGCAGCTTAGCTTTCCAGCGGGGGGGTAGAGATACGCAGTATTTT.

J is TRBJ2-7 and V is TRBV2; D call uncertain. This CDR3 is built from 12 residues. Per germline, CDR1 SNHLY and CDR2 FYNNEI. Trimming removed 8 bases at V and 2 bases at J, with 10 bases between. The CDR3 is CASVGWAYEQYF. The CDR3, as DNA: TGTGCCAGCGTCGGCTGGGCCTACGAGCAGTACTTC.

This clonotype has only a few counts. The J gene is TRBJ1-5, the V gene TRBV20-1; TRBD1 matches at 8 bases. J lost 10 bases, V lost 2 bases, and 10 bases had no gene match. The CDR3 loop spans 14 amino acids. Germline CDR1 and CDR2: DFQATT and SNEGSKA (reference sequence). CDR3 nucleotides: TGCAGTGCTAGACAGGGGGCGGGGGAGGGACCCCAGCATTTT. Translation: CSARQGAGEGPQHF.